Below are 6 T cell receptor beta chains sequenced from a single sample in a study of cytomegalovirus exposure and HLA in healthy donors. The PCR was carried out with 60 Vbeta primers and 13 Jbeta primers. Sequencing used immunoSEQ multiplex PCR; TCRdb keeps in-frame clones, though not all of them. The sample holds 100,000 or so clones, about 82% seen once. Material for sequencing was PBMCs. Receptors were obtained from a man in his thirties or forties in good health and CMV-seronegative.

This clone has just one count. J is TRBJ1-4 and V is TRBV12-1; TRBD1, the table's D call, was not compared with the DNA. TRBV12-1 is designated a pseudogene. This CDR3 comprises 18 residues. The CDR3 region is CARPVGTGVFRTNEKLFF. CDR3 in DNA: TGTGCCAGGCCTGTTGGGACAGGGGTGTTCCGCACTAATGAAAAACTGTTTTTT.

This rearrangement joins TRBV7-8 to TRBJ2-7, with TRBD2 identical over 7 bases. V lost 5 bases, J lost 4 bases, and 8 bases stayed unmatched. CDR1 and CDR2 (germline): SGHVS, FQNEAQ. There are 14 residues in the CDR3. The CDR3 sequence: CASSGGSVWYEQYF. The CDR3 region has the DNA TGTGCCAGCAGCGGCGGGAGTGTGTGGTACGAGCAGTACTTC.

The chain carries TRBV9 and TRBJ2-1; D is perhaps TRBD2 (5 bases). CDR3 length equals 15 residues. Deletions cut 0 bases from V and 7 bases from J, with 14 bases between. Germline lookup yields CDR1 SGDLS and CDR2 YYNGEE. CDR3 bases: TGTGCCAGCAGCGTAGAGGCCCAGCCGGGGAATGAGCAGTTCTTC. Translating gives CASSVEAQPGNEQFF. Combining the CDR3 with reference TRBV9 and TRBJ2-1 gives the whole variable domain DSGVTQTPKHLITATGQRVTLRCSPRSGDLSVYWYQQSLDQGLQFLIQYYNGEERAKGNILERFSAQQFPDLHSELNLSSLELGDSALYFCASSVEAQPGNEQFFGPGTRLTVL.

Here the CDR3 reads CASGGAREQYF. As DNA, the CDR3 is TGTGCCAGCGGAGGGGCCCGGGAGCAGTACTTC. The chain links TRBV14 to TRBJ2-7, with D possibly being TRBD2 (6 bases). The V end was cut by 8 bases, the J end by 7 bases, with 12 bases between. The CDR3 contains 11 residues. The V gene's germline CDR1 is SGHDN and CDR2 FVKESK.

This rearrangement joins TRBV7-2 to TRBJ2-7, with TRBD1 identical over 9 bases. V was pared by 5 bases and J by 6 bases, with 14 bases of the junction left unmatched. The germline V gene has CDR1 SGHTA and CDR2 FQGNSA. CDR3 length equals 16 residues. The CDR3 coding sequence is TGTGCCAGCAGCCTTACCGGGACAGGGATCAAGCTCGAGCAGTACTTC. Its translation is CASSLTGTGIKLEQYF.

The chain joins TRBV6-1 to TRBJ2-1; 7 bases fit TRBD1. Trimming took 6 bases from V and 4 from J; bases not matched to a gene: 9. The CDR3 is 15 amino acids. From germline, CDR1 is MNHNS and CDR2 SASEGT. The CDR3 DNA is TGTGCCAGCAGCATAGCGACAGGGTCTTACAATGAGCAGTTCTTC. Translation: CASSIATGSYNEQFF.